This TCR beta chain was found in a study of OX40 agonist ivuxolimab in advanced cancers. As for the study in general: Three patients, one with hepatocellular carcinoma and two with cutaneous melanoma, responded partially.

Overall study findings and caveats: Clonal expansion from baseline to week 6 occurred in both CD4+ and CD8+ T cells.

Blood got drawn at baseline, again on cycle 4 day 1, and then on cycle 7 day 1. The length of the CDR3 is 16 residues. Germline lookup yields CDR1 SGHTA and CDR2 FQGNSA. Trimming took 5 bases from V and 0 from J; bases not matched to a gene: 6. This table comes from immunoSEQ multiplex PCR, and its TCRdb copy is limited to in-frame clones, with some not included. The profile covers tens of thousands of clones, with roughly nine tenths appearing a single time and 0.3% to 0.45% taken by the ten largest. This clone occurred once. What it binds is unknown. The chain carries TRBV7-2 and TRBJ1-5; the match to TRBD1 covers 8 bases. The input for sequencing was CD4+ or CD8+ T cells sorted from blood, taken in a trial of the OX40 agonist ivuxolimab. This TCR came from an adult with an advanced solid tumor such as melanoma, head and neck, liver or kidney cancer. The CDR3 loop reads CASSQRTGISNQPQHF. The CDR3 DNA reads as TGTGCCAGCAGCCAGCGGACAGGGATTAGCAATCAGCCCCAGCATTTT.